Sequencing of this T cell receptor (beta chain) was carried out in a study of T cell repertoires in cytomegalovirus infection. Study-level information: CMV infection together with matching HLA type was indicated by public TCR beta signatures.

One entry per CDR3 protein, called by TCRdb with MiXCR from the reads. The table records about 330,000 distinct CDR3 sequences, 9.5% of them present only once. In germline, CDR1 is SGHVS, CDR2 FNYEAQ. Between the trimmed V and J ends, which lost 4 bases and 5 bases, there was a span of 15 bases. CDR3 length equals 14 residues. This clonotype has at least ten counts. The antigen is unknown. Regarding the study as a whole: Clonotype analysis showed dominance of the ex vivo response by HLA-C-restricted CMV-specific TCR beta clonotypes. Cumulative frequency of public TCR beta families picked out carriers of CMV plus the relevant HLA.

Sequenced input: PBMCs. The receptor was isolated from a human donor in good health (CMV status not recorded). Some clones in this sample may be carry-over from other donors' samples. The chain employs TRBV7-6 and TRBJ2-7; possibly TRBD1 for D (6 bases). The CDR3 region has the DNA TGTGCCAGCAGCTCCACACAGGGTACCCACGAGCAGTACTTC. Translation: CASSSTQGTHEQYF.